This entry lists 20 T cell receptor beta chains sequenced from one sample in a study of blood T cell repertoires in COVID-19. Libraries were prepared by immunoSEQ multiplex PCR; TCRdb keeps only in-frame clonotypes and omits some of them. The sample includes a few hundred thousand clones, 80% to 90% of them seen just once. The sequenced sample consisted of PBMCs or T cells enriched from blood (not recorded which). The origin of the receptors is a man aged 25-40 years who had recovered from COVID-19.

This chain uses TRBV10-3 with TRBJ1-1; 11 bases match TRBD1. The trim removed 5 bases at V and 2 bases at J, leaving 4 bases unmatched. Germline V lookup: CDR1 ENHRY, CDR2 SYGVKD. The CDR3 is made up of 15 amino acids. The CDR3 sequence: CAISLRTGGNTEAFF. DNA for the CDR3: TGTGCCATCAGTCTTAGGACAGGGGGCAACACTGAAGCTTTCTTT.

The V call is TRBV7-2, the J call TRBJ1-2; TRBD1 agrees at 10 bases. Germline V gives CDR1 SGHTA, CDR2 FQGNSA. The CDR3 is 15 amino acids. V shed 4 bases, J shed 4 bases, and the junction held 6 bases outside the gene matches. In DNA, the CDR3 is TGTGCCAGCAGCTCCCGGGACAGGGGCCTCTATGGCTACACCTTC. It is translated as CASSSRDRGLYGYTF.

The chain uses TRBV11-2 and TRBJ2-1; 8 bases fit TRBD1. V was pared by 4 bases and J by 4 bases, with 6 bases of the junction left unmatched. Germline assignment: CDR1 SGHAT and CDR2 FQNNGV. This CDR3 is built from 15 residues. This CDR3 is CASSSDREVYNEQFF. The DNA of the CDR3 is TGTGCCAGCAGCTCGGACAGGGAAGTTTACAATGAGCAGTTCTTC.

The rearrangement links TRBV5-1 to TRBJ1-5; 8 nucleotides line up with TRBD1. Germline V CDR1 and CDR2: SGHRS, YFSETQ. The CDR3 contains 15 residues. V shed 0 bases and J 1 base; nucleotides not matched to a gene: 0. The CDR3 DNA is TGCGCCAGCAGCTTGGGGACAGGGAGCAATCAGCCCCAGCATTTT. It is translated as CASSLGTGSNQPQHF.

The chain combines TRBV6-5 with TRBJ1-1, with 7 bases identical to TRBD1. The germline V gene encodes CDR1 MNHEY and CDR2 SVGAGI. Trimming removed 6 bases from V and 0 bases from J; junction bases left unmatched: 1. The CDR3 is made up of 13 amino acids. This CDR3 reads CASRTGVNTEAFF. Written as DNA, the CDR3 is TGTGCCAGCAGAACAGGGGTGAACACTGAAGCTTTCTTT.

The rearrangement uses TRBV7-9 and TRBJ1-2; D gene unclear. Germline values: CDR1 SEHNR, CDR2 FQNEAQ (reference sequence). The CDR3 sequence is 15 residues long. V was shortened by 5 bases and J by 0 bases, with 13 bases between the two germline ends. This CDR3 is CASSTTKVTNYGYTF. In nucleotides, the CDR3 is TGTGCCAGCAGCACCACAAAAGTCACTAACTATGGCTACACCTTC.

The chain joins TRBV5-4 to TRBJ2-1; D unclear. Trimming left V 4 bases short and J 8 bases short, with 13 bases between. Germline V gives CDR1 SGHNT, CDR2 YYREEE (reference sequence). The CDR3 has 13 amino acids. The CDR3 DNA follows: TGTGCCAGCAGCCAAACGCCCCAGGATGAGCAGTTCTTC. Protein: CASSQTPQDEQFF.

V and J are TRBV7-2 and TRBJ2-5, with 9 bases identical to TRBD2. The CDR3 contains 16 residues. Germline CDR1 SGHTA, CDR2 FQGNSA. Losses at the gene ends were 4 bases for V and 1 base for J; bases not matched to a gene: 7. The CDR3 DNA sequence: TGTGCCAGCAGCTCGACTAGCGGACTTCCCCAAGAGACCCAGTACTTC. Encoded protein: CASSSTSGLPQETQYF.

The chain carries TRBV6-5 and TRBJ1-1; no firm D call. Trimming took 9 bases from V and 1 from J, leaving 12 bases between them. The CDR3 has 13 amino acids. Germline V gives CDR1 MNHEY, CDR2 SVGAGI. This CDR3 reads CARSGSKNTEAFF. The CDR3 coding sequence is TGTGCCAGGTCGGGGAGCAAGAACACTGAAGCTTTCTTT.

The chain employs TRBV16 and TRBJ2-1; a weak D match, TRBD1 (6 bases). CDR1 is KGHSY, CDR2 FQNENV, per germline. The CDR3 spans 16 residues. With 4 bases removed from V and 0 bases from J, the gap between germline ends came to 13 bases. CDR3 residues: CASSPPGTSSYNEQFF. In DNA form, the CDR3 reads TGTGCCAGCAGCCCACCCGGGACAAGCTCCTACAATGAGCAGTTCTTC.

This chain links TRBV27 with TRBJ1-2, with 9 positions matching TRBD1. Germline loops: CDR1 MNHEY, CDR2 SMNVEV (reference sequence). The CDR3 is 15 residues long. The V segment lost 3 bases and the J segment 3 bases; nucleotides outside the gene matches: 5. In DNA form, the CDR3 reads TGTGCCAGCAGTTTCCTGACAGGGGGATACTATGGCTACACCTTC. It specifies CASSFLTGGYYGYTF.

The chain carries TRBV29-1 and TRBJ1-3; D remains unclear. Per germline, CDR1 SQVTM and CDR2 ANQGSEA. Trimming removed 7 bases from V and 1 base from J, with 8 bases in between. CDR3 size: 12 residues. CDR3 DNA: TGCAGCGGACGGGGATCTGGAAACACCATATATTTT. Encoded protein: CSGRGSGNTIYF.

The J gene is TRBJ1-1, the V gene TRBV20-1; no firm D call. The length of the CDR3 is 10 residues. Between the trimmed V and J ends, which lost 8 bases and 13 bases, there was a span of 17 bases. Germline values: CDR1 DFQATT, CDR2 SNEGSKA (reference sequence). The CDR3 region is CSTTWGAGFF. Written as DNA, the CDR3 is TGCAGTACAACATGGGGAGCGGGTTTCTTT.

This clone occurred once. The genes are TRBV11-2 and TRBJ1-2, with TRBD1 matching 9 bases. Germline V gene data show CDR1 as SGHAT and CDR2 as FQNNGV. With V trimmed by 5 bases and J by 3 bases, 7 bases remained unmatched. The CDR3 spans 15 residues. This CDR3 is CASSPGQGLDYGYTF. As DNA, the CDR3 is TGTGCCAGCAGCCCCGGACAGGGGTTGGACTATGGCTACACCTTC.

The chain recombines TRBV19 with TRBJ1-3; 7 bases agree with TRBD1. This CDR3 region has 15 residues. CDR1 is LNHDA, CDR2 SQIVND, per germline (reference sequence). The V segment lost 3 bases and the J segment 4 bases; nucleotides outside the gene matches: 6. The CDR3 sequence is CASSINRGSGNTIYF. CDR3 sequence (DNA): TGTGCCAGTAGTATCAACAGGGGCTCAGGAAACACCATATATTTT. Drawing the rest from reference TRBV19 and TRBJ1-3, the complete variable domain is DGGITQSPKYLFRKEGQNVTLSCEQNLNHDAMYWYRQDPGQGLRLIYYSQIVNDFQKGDIAEGYSVSREKKESFPLTVTSAQKNPTAFYLCASSINRGSGNTIYFGEGSWLTVV.

The chain carries TRBV19 and TRBJ1-4, with 8 nucleotides matching TRBD1. The CDR3 sequence is 13 residues long. After removal of 6 bases from V and 4 bases from J, the junction contained 1 base not matched to a gene. CDR1 and CDR2 from the germline V gene are LNHDA and SQIVND (reference sequence). The CDR3 coding sequence is TGTGCCAGTAGGGACAGGGTTAATGAAAAACTGTTTTTT. Residues: CASRDRVNEKLFF.

V and J are TRBV6-5 and TRBJ2-5, with unresolved D. CDR3 size: 14 residues. Germline lookup yields CDR1 MNHEY and CDR2 SVGAGI. Trimming left V 8 bases short and J 2 bases short, with 15 bases between. The CDR3 sequence: CASLMRPPQETQYF. In DNA, the CDR3 is TGTGCCAGCTTGATGCGTCCTCCTCAAGAGACCCAGTACTTC.

The chain has TRBV7-8 and TRBJ1-1; TRBD1 matches 10 bases. Germline V gene data show CDR1 as SGHVS and CDR2 as FQNEAQ. The V gene end was trimmed by 4 bases and the J gene end by 0 bases; junction bases not matched to a gene: 2. The CDR3 contains 15 residues. The CDR3 region is CASSSGQGMNTEAFF. The DNA of the CDR3 is TGTGCCAGCAGCTCGGGACAGGGGATGAACACTGAAGCTTTCTTT. The full variable domain, completed using reference TRBV7-8 and TRBJ1-1, is GAGVSQSPRYKVAKRGQDVALRCDPISGHVSLFWYQQALGQGPEFLTYFQNEAQLDKSGLPSDRFFAERPEGSVSTLKIQRTQQEDSAVYLCASSSGQGMNTEAFFGQGTRLTVV.

The rearrangement uses TRBV4-1 and TRBJ2-4, with TRBD1 matching over 12 bases. V gave up 1 base and J gave up 7 bases; unmatched junction bases: 2. Looked up from germline, CDR1 is MGHRA and CDR2 is YSYEKL. The CDR3 sequence is 15 residues long. The CDR3 is CASSQAGQGANIQYF. DNA of the CDR3: TGCGCCAGCAGCCAAGCGGGACAGGGGGCGAACATTCAGTACTTC.

The chain carries TRBV5-1 and TRBJ2-7; D is unclear. This CDR3 contains 12 residues. Germline CDR1 reads SGHRS; CDR2 reads YFSETQ. V was pared by 2 bases and J by 0 bases, with 3 bases between. CDR3 residues: CASSFSSYEQYF. CDR3 nucleotide sequence: TGCGCCAGCAGCTTTAGCTCCTACGAGCAGTACTTC. Variable domain in full (rest from reference TRBV5-1 and TRBJ2-7): KAGVTQTPRYLIKTRGQQVTLSCSPISGHRSVSWYQQTPGQGLQFLFEYFSETQRNKGNFPGRFSGRQFSNSRSEMNVSTLELGDSALYLCASSFSSYEQYFGPGTRLTVT.